This T cell receptor beta chain was recorded in a study of radiation and T cells in renal cell carcinoma. Findings of the study overall: From baseline, blood top tumor clonotypes peaked at 2 weeks post-radiation.

This clone turned up a few times. The antigen remains unidentified. Time point described: blood 4 weeks post-SBRT, at nephrectomy. Treatment noted: 15 Gy SBRT to primary tumor, nephrectomy 4 weeks later. Nephrectomy followed 15 Gy stereotactic body radiation by 4 weeks. The tumor was a clear cell renal cell carcinoma. Repertoires were generated with immunoSEQ multiplex PCR, while TCRdb's copy carries only in-frame clones and drops some. The table lists approximately 150,000 clones, approximately 86% of them singletons. V lost 3 bases, J lost 4 bases, and 10 bases lay in between. Germline-derived CDR1 and CDR2 are SGDLS and YYNGEE. The CDR3 contains 14 residues.

This clonotype was sampled from a woman in her fifties or sixties with renal cell carcinoma. The chain recombines TRBV9 with TRBJ2-2; unclear D gene. Source: blood, taken from a patient whose treatment included radiotherapy and nephrectomy. CDR3: CASSGHLRTGELFF. The CDR3 bases are TGTGCCAGCAGCGGTCACCTTCGCACCGGGGAGCTGTTTTTT.